Shown below are 4 T cell receptor beta chains from a single sample sequenced in a study of a mutant IDH1 vaccine in newly diagnosed glioma. No antigen is known for these receptors. The method was immunoSEQ multiplex PCR; TCRdb's version includes in-frame clones alone and lacks a portion of them. The data show about 94,000 clones, nearly 90% seen once. Time point specified: week 47, end of study. The study gave 300 ug of mutant IDH1 20-mer peptide per vaccine dose, with topical imiquimod. Sequenced material: PBMCs, taken from a glioma patient whose treatment included an IDH1 peptide vaccine. The source of these receptors is a woman aged 45-65 years with glioma.

J is TRBJ2-7 and V is TRBV2, with D tentatively TRBD2 (6 bases). From germline, CDR1 is SNHLY and CDR2 FYNNEI. CDR3 length: 15 amino acids. V shed 2 bases and J shed 0 bases, with 11 bases lying between them. This chain's CDR3 is CASSERLVSSYEQYF. Here the CDR3 DNA reads TGTGCCAGCAGTGAAAGACTAGTGAGCTCCTACGAGCAGTACTTC.

This chain links TRBV4-1 with TRBJ2-5, with a weak D call TRBD2 (6 bases). Germline CDR1 MGHRA, CDR2 YSYEKL. The CDR3 is made up of 14 amino acids. V dropped 4 bases and J dropped 5 bases, with 14 bases sitting between them. This CDR3 is CASSRGVQAETQYF. DNA for the CDR3: TGCGCCAGCAGCCGGGGGGTCCAGGCGGAGACCCAGTACTTC.

This clone was seen only once. The chain uses TRBV15 and TRBJ2-3; perhaps TRBD2 as D (6 bases). This CDR3 has 16 amino acids. V dropped 1 base and J dropped 8 bases, with 19 bases sitting between them. The germline V gene has CDR1 LNHNV and CDR2 YYDKDF (reference sequence). This CDR3 is CATSRGDSSGGRTQYF. The CDR3 bases are TGTGCCACCAGCAGAGGGGATAGTAGCGGAGGGCGTACGCAGTATTTT.

This clone has only a few counts. The V gene is TRBV9, the J gene TRBJ2-1, with D possibly TRBD1 on 5 matching bases. CDR3 length: 15 residues. Germline lookup yields CDR1 SGDLS and CDR2 YYNGEE. Trimming shortened V by 2 bases and J by 3 bases, and 12 bases separated the two germline ends. The CDR3 nucleotides read TGTGCCAGCAGCGTTTCTGGGGCCGGCTACAATGAGCAGTTCTTC. This encodes CASSVSGAGYNEQFF.